These 32 T cell receptor beta chains were all obtained from the same sample, sequenced in a study of neurological immune-mediated disorders. TCRdb re-called the 5' RACE reads with MiXCR, one entry per CDR3 protein. Among fewer than 50,000 distinct CDR3 sequences listed, approximately 12% were seen once. Documented time point: longitudinal time-point 3. The sample comprised PBMCs. The receptors were sampled from a man aged 25 to 40 in good health.

As concerns this clonotype: A read error is possible here, since a much larger clone lies one base away. The chain has TRBV7-2 and TRBJ2-7; TRBD2 matches 14 bases. This CDR3 contains 15 residues. Germline V gene sequence: CDR1 SGHTA, CDR2 FQGNSA. V shed 7 bases and J 7 bases; nucleotides not matched to a gene: 9. The CDR3 sequence is CASTGLRTSGREQYF. The CDR3, as DNA: TGTGCCAGCACTGGTTTAAGGACTAGCGGGAGGGAGCAGTACTTC.

The chain is built from TRBV12-3 or TRBV12-4 and TRBJ1-5; possibly TRBD1 for D (6 bases). The CDR3 consists of 15 residues. Trimming pared 7 bases from V and 1 base from J, leaving 14 bases between. CDR3 DNA sequence: TGTGCCAGCAAACAGGGAGGTTCAAGCAATCAGCCCCAGCATTTT. It specifies CASKQGGSSNQPQHF.

This clonotype was recorded at least ten times. The rearrangement links TRBV3-1 to TRBJ2-7, with D perhaps TRBD1 (5 bases). This CDR3 has 14 amino acids. The V gene's germline CDR1 is LGHDT and CDR2 YNNKEL (reference sequence). The V gene lost 4 bases and the J gene lost 3 bases, with 13 bases spanning the gap. CDR3 sequence (DNA): TGTGCCAGCAGCCGGAAGGGGCAAGGCTACGAGCAGTACTTC. Its protein product is CASSRKGQGYEQYF.

This clonotype was seen many times. The chain combines TRBV20-1 with TRBJ2-3, with a possible D match to TRBD2 (6 bases). The V and J ends lost 6 bases and 0 bases respectively, with 19 bases between them. The germline V gene has CDR1 DFQATT and CDR2 SNEGSKA (reference sequence). The CDR3 runs 16 residues. In nucleotides, the CDR3 is TGCAGTGCCAACCTTATTTTAGCGGCTAGCACAGATACGCAGTATTTT. This sequence encodes CSANLILAASTDTQYF.

This clonotype was detected many times. The CDR3 here is CASSSQASGTDTQYF. The CDR3 DNA reads as TGTGCCAGCAGTTCTCAAGCTAGCGGCACAGATACGCAGTATTTT. This rearrangement joins TRBV28 to TRBJ2-3, with D possibly TRBD2 on 6 matching bases. The CDR3 runs to 15 residues. Germline V gives CDR1 MDHEN, CDR2 SYDVKM. V was cut by 4 bases and J by 1 base, with 12 bases left in between.

CDR3 sequence reads: CASSEYETGVPNEQFF. The CDR3 DNA reads as TGTGCCAGCAGTGAATATGAGACAGGGGTTCCCAATGAGCAGTTCTTC. V and J are TRBV25-1 and TRBJ2-1, with TRBD1 matching over 8 bases. CDR1 is MGHDK and CDR2 is SYGVNS in the germline V gene. With V trimmed by 0 bases and J by 6 bases, 7 bases remained unmatched. The CDR3 is 16 residues long. The full variable domain, rest sourced from reference TRBV25-1 and TRBJ2-1, is EADIYQTPRYLVIGTGKKITLECSQTMGHDKMYWYQQDPGMELHLIHYSYGVNSTEKGDLSSESTVSRIRTEHFPLTLESARPSHTSQYLCASSEYETGVPNEQFFGPGTRLTVL.

This clonotype was seen at least ten times. The V call is TRBV5-1, the J call TRBJ2-1, with TRBD2 matching 8 bases. The V and J ends lost 4 bases and 8 bases, in that order; junction bases with no gene match: 8. This CDR3 has 14 residues. Per germline, CDR1 SGHRS and CDR2 YFSETQ. CDR3 DNA sequence: TGCGCCAGCAGCCGAGCGGGAGTGAGGGATGAGCAGTTCTTC. Amino acid sequence: CASSRAGVRDEQFF.

Comments on this clonotype: At one end the junction does not follow the germline gene, possibly because of a read error. This chain links TRBV4-1 with TRBJ1-5; 8 bases fit TRBD1. This CDR3 comprises 19 residues. Germline assignment: CDR1 MGHRA and CDR2 YSYEKL. CDR3 sequence reads: CASSPLPDREFYSNHPQHF. DNA for the CDR3: TGCGCCAGCAGCCCGCTCCCGGACAGGGAGTTTTATAGCAATCATCCCCAGCATTTT.

This clonotype was seen ten or more times. V gene TRBV7-2 combines with J gene TRBJ2-5; TRBD2 might be the D (6 bases). Between the trimmed V and J ends, which lost 2 bases and 1 base, there was a span of 11 bases. The CDR3 totals 15 residues. From germline, CDR1 is SGHTA and CDR2 FQGNSA. Written as DNA, the CDR3 is TGTGCCAGCAGCTTAATGGGAGGAGTCCAAGAGACCCAGTACTTC. Translation: CASSLMGGVQETQYF.

At least ten counts were recorded for this clonotype. The chain recombines TRBV28 with TRBJ2-7, with D perhaps being TRBD1 or TRBD2 (6 bases each). CDR1 is MDHEN and CDR2 is SYDVKM in the germline V gene. With 7 bases removed from V and 4 bases from J, the gap between germline ends came to 11 bases. The CDR3 covers 12 residues. The CDR3, as DNA: TGTGCCAGCATAGGGGGGAATTACGAGCAGTACTTC. It codes for CASIGGNYEQYF.

This clonotype was detected ten times or more. The gene calls are TRBV7-2 and TRBJ2-1; TRBD1 might be the D (5 bases). Trimming took 4 bases from V and 5 from J, leaving 9 bases between them. The CDR3 extends over 13 amino acids. CDR1 and CDR2 from the germline V gene are SGHTA and FQGNSA. In DNA form, the CDR3 reads TGTGCCAGCAGCTCTGGGGCGAACAATGAGCAGTTCTTC. This sequence encodes CASSSGANNEQFF. Supplemented by reference TRBV7-2 and TRBJ2-1, the full variable domain reads GAGVSQSPSNKVTEKGKDVELRCDPISGHTALYWYRQSLGQGLEFLIYFQGNSAPDKSGLPSDRFSAERTGGSVSTLTIQRTQQEDSAVYLCASSSGANNEQFFGPGTRLTVL.

This clonotype was counted at least ten times. The chain joins TRBV6-1 to TRBJ1-5, with 7 bases matching TRBD1. The CDR3 is 16 amino acids. V was clipped by 1 base and J by 2 bases; unmatched bases: 5. In germline, CDR1 is MNHNS, CDR2 SASEGT. CDR3: CASSEEAGGGNQPQHF. The CDR3 region has the DNA TGTGCCAGCAGTGAAGAGGCAGGGGGAGGCAATCAGCCCCAGCATTTT.

This clonotype has a count of ten or more. This chain uses TRBV29-1 with TRBJ1-3; 8 bases line up with TRBD1. Germline trimming cut 3 bases from V and 0 bases from J; bases unmatched to any gene: 7. The V gene's germline CDR1 is SQVTM and CDR2 ANQGSEA. CDR3 length: 16 amino acids. CDR3: CSVELLDRDSGNTIYF. For the CDR3, the DNA is TGCAGCGTTGAGTTGTTGGACAGGGACTCTGGAAACACCATATATTTT.

This clonotype came up many times. J is TRBJ2-5 and V is TRBV10-3, with D maybe TRBD2 (7 bases). The CDR3 sequence is 15 residues long. V was trimmed by 8 bases and J by 1 base, leaving 17 bases between them. Germline loops: CDR1 ENHRY, CDR2 SYGVKD. CDR3 DNA: TGTGCCATCCAAGGGGGGGGGTCTTCCCAAGAGACCCAGTACTTC. It codes for CAIQGGGSSQETQYF.

This clonotype was detected many times. The chain employs TRBV7-2 and TRBJ1-3; perhaps TRBD1 as D (6 bases). The CDR3 is made up of 16 amino acids. CDR1 is SGHTA and CDR2 is FQGNSA in the germline V gene. Trimming removed 2 bases at V and 2 bases at J, with 13 bases between. The chain's CDR3 is CASSLLRGAAGNTIYF. In DNA, the CDR3 is TGTGCCAGCAGCTTACTCAGGGGCGCGGCTGGAAACACCATATATTTT.

This clonotype came up many times. The CDR3 sequence is CSGGGSEETQYF. The DNA for the CDR3 is TGCAGCGGGGGCGGGAGCGAAGAGACCCAGTACTTC. The V and J genes are TRBV29-1 and TRBJ2-5; 7 positions agree with TRBD2. Germline loops: CDR1 SQVTM, CDR2 ANQGSEA. With V trimmed by 7 bases and J by 3 bases, 5 bases remained unmatched. The CDR3 consists of 12 residues.

In the case of this clonotype: Compared with germline, one end of the junction differs, possibly owing to a read error. The chain joins TRBV3-1 to TRBJ1-1; maybe TRBD1 (5 bases). The CDR3 length is 14 residues. Per germline, CDR1 LGHDT and CDR2 YNNKEL (reference sequence). CDR3: CASRQRARADEAFF. Written as DNA, the CDR3 is TGTGCTAGCAGACAGAGAGCCAGGGCTGATGAAGCTTTCTTT.

This clonotype was detected many times. The chain joins TRBV7-2 to TRBJ1-5, with a tentative D call TRBD1 (5 bases). Looked up from germline, CDR1 is SGHTA and CDR2 is FQGNSA. The CDR3 contains 13 residues. V was pared by 5 bases and J by 7 bases, with 12 bases between. CDR3 loop: CASSPTQGQPQHF. CDR3 coding DNA: TGTGCCAGCAGCCCAACCCAGGGACAGCCCCAGCATTTT. Based on the CDR3 plus reference TRBV7-2 and TRBJ1-5, the full variable domain is GAGVSQSPSNKVTEKGKDVELRCDPISGHTALYWYRQSLGQGLEFLIYFQGNSAPDKSGLPSDRFSAERTGGSVSTLTIQRTQQEDSAVYLCASSPTQGQPQHFGDGTRLSIL.

This clonotype has a handful of counts. The chain combines TRBV4-1 with TRBJ2-1, with D hard to call. Trimming pared 3 bases from V and 0 bases from J, leaving 6 bases between. CDR3 length equals 14 residues. Germline-derived CDR1 and CDR2 are MGHRA and YSYEKL. The CDR3 coding sequence is TGCGCCAGCAGCCAGGCTAGCTCCTACAATGAGCAGTTCTTC. Encoded protein: CASSQASSYNEQFF.

This clonotype was counted at least ten times. V gene TRBV5-5 combines with J gene TRBJ1-1, with 7 bases identical to TRBD1. Germline V CDR1 and CDR2: SGHKS, YYEKEE (reference sequence). The V segment lost 3 bases and the J segment 1 base; nucleotides outside the gene matches: 6. CDR3 length equals 15 residues. The CDR3 nucleotides are TGTGCCAGCAGCTATGACAGGGTAGCGAACACTGAAGCTTTCTTT. Its protein is CASSYDRVANTEAFF.

This rearrangement joins TRBV5-1 to TRBJ2-7; D is perhaps TRBD1 or TRBD2 (5 bases each). This CDR3 comprises 14 residues. Between the trimmed V and J ends, which lost 8 bases and 3 bases, there was a span of 18 bases. CDR1 is SGHRS, CDR2 YFSETQ, per germline. CDR3 residues: CASSEEGYYYEQYF. The CDR3 DNA reads as TGCGCCAGTAGCGAAGAGGGGTACTACTACGAGCAGTACTTC.

This clonotype was detected many times. The chain links TRBV7-9 to TRBJ2-1; 11 bases match TRBD1. Germline V gives CDR1 SEHNR, CDR2 FQNEAQ (reference sequence). V lost 4 bases and J lost 3; bases outside the gene matches: 5. This CDR3 comprises 16 residues. CDR3 nucleotide sequence: TGTGCCAGCAGCTCCCCGGGACAGGGGGGCTACAATGAGCAGTTCTTC. Translating gives CASSSPGQGGYNEQFF.

This clonotype appeared many times. This rearrangement joins TRBV7-2 to TRBJ1-5; D gene ambiguous. In germline, CDR1 is SGHTA, CDR2 FQGNSA. CDR3 length: 13 amino acids. Trimming removed 10 bases from V and 2 bases from J, with 12 bases in between. The CDR3 DNA is TGTGCCACCGACCATGTAGGCAATCAGCCCCAGCATTTT. This encodes CATDHVGNQPQHF.

The rearrangement joins TRBV29-1 to TRBJ1-1; 11 nucleotides align to TRBD1. J lost 9 bases, V lost 5 bases, and 11 bases had no gene match. Germline CDR1 is SQVTM and CDR2 is ANQGSEA. This CDR3 has 14 residues. The CDR3: CSVSSYGQGAQAFF. CDR3 in DNA: TGCAGCGTTTCATCATACGGACAGGGGGCCCAAGCTTTCTTT. The whole variable domain, filled in from reference TRBV29-1 and TRBJ1-1, reads SAVISQKPSRDICQRGTSLTIQCQVDSQVTMMFWYRQQPGQSLTLIATANQGSEATYESGFVIDKFPISRPNLTFSTLTVSNMSPEDSSIYLCSVSSYGQGAQAFFGQGTRLTVV.

This clonotype was picked up many times. The chain has TRBV20-1 and TRBJ2-7, with 11 nucleotides matching TRBD2. V lost 0 bases to trimming and J lost 0 bases; unmatched junction nucleotides: 4. The length of the CDR3 is 16 residues. Germline values: CDR1 DFQATT, CDR2 SNEGSKA (reference sequence). CDR3 nucleotides: TGCAGTGCTAGAGATTTACTAGCGGGAGCCTCCTACGAGCAGTACTTC. As protein: CSARDLLAGASYEQYF.

This clonotype showed up many times. The chain has TRBV4-2 and TRBJ2-1; maybe TRBD2 (6 bases). The CDR3 is 14 residues long. V lost 5 bases to trimming and J lost 6 bases, with 14 bases between them. From germline, CDR1 is LGHNA and CDR2 YNFKEQ. The CDR3 sequence is CASSAGPGVNEQFF. CDR3 DNA: TGTGCCAGCAGCGCGGGACCGGGGGTCAATGAGCAGTTCTTC.

In its sample, this clonotype was seen many times. The rearrangement links TRBV5-1 to TRBJ1-2; 8 bases are a match to TRBD1. The CDR3 extends over 18 amino acids. Germline loops: CDR1 SGHRS, CDR2 YFSETQ. Trimming at V came to 5 bases and at J to 8 bases, leaving 23 bases not matched to a gene. CDR3 DNA sequence: TGCGCCAGCAGGATTAGAGTCCCAGGGACAGGACTATCAGAAGGCTACACCTTC. This gives the protein CASRIRVPGTGLSEGYTF.

The chain has TRBV5-5 and TRBJ2-7; D is unresolved. Trimming left V 1 base short and J 3 bases short, with 8 bases between. Germline V gene data show CDR1 as SGHKS and CDR2 as YYEKEE (reference sequence). There are 13 residues in the CDR3. The CDR3 DNA reads as TGTGCCAGCAGCTTGTGGTCCTTCTACGAGCAGTACTTC. Translation: CASSLWSFYEQYF.

There are many counts of this clonotype. The V call is TRBV13, the J call TRBJ1-5; the match to TRBD1 covers 8 bases. Germline-derived CDR1 and CDR2 are PRHDT and FYEKMQ (reference sequence). The CDR3 covers 16 residues. The ends lost 5 bases at V and 2 bases at J; junction bases unmatched: 8. DNA of the CDR3: TGTGCCAGCAGCCGACAGGGGATGCACGGCAATCAGCCCCAGCATTTT. It specifies CASSRQGMHGNQPQHF.

This clonotype occurred many times. The V gene is TRBV29-1, the J gene TRBJ2-1, with a weak D call TRBD2 (5 bases). Germline V gene data show CDR1 as SQVTM and CDR2 as ANQGSEA. The V and J ends lost 1 base and 8 bases respectively, with 9 bases between them. The CDR3 runs 12 residues. CDR3 sequence reads: CSVEALAYEQFF. DNA of the CDR3: TGCAGCGTTGAAGCGCTAGCATATGAGCAGTTCTTC.

This clonotype came up many times. The chain uses TRBV20-1 and TRBJ1-1, with D hard to call. CDR1 and CDR2 (germline): DFQATT, SNEGSKA (reference sequence). The ends were cut back, 0 bases at V and 3 bases at J, with 17 bases in the middle. The CDR3 is 16 residues long. CDR3 in DNA: TGCAGTGCTAGAGATAGCAGGAGTTATGGGTACACTGAAGCTTTCTTT. It is translated as CSARDSRSYGYTEAFF.

This clonotype was recorded at least ten times. The chain couples TRBV10-3 to TRBJ2-1; perhaps D is TRBD1 or TRBD2 (5 bases each). The CDR3 length is 15 residues. From germline, CDR1 is ENHRY and CDR2 SYGVKD. The V gene lost 6 bases and the J gene lost 0 bases, with 12 bases spanning the gap. The DNA of the CDR3 is TGTGCCATCAGATTGGGGGTTAGCTCCTACAATGAGCAGTTCTTC. Translated: CAIRLGVSSYNEQFF.